The clone carrying this T cell receptor (beta chain) was counted between two and nine times. No antigen is known for it. The data stem from a study of beta chain features in type 1 diabetes. Turning to the study itself: Analysis included over 100,000,000 sorted cells drawn from all samples. General observations from the study: Sequencing used cDNA, and cells with high TCR expression could therefore be over-represented. Compared with healthy donors, patients appeared to share more similar naive, central memory and regulatory TCRB repertoires. The question of HLA type influencing TCRB rearrangement was one that remained unresolved here. Patients with Type 1 diabetes showed moderately but significantly shorter TCRB CDR3s in all four CD4+ subsets.

Sequenced material consisted of expressed TCRB transcripts (all of the isolated RNA was reverse transcribed). This table comes from immunoSEQ multiplex PCR, and its TCRdb copy is limited to in-frame clones, with some not included. The sample has hundreds of thousands of clones, 11% to 15% seen once; the top ten hold approximately 0.043%. The sample taken for sequencing was naive CD4+ T cells from blood. The source of this sequence is a young man with type 1 diabetes.

The CDR3, as DNA: TGCGCCAGCCTGGCCAGGGATAATTCACCCCTCCACTTT. Protein sequence: CASLARDNSPLHF. The rearrangement links TRBV10-2 to TRBJ1-6; D is possibly TRBD1 (5 bases). This CDR3 has 13 amino acids. Germline V gene lookup returns CDR1 WSHSY and CDR2 SAAADI. Trimming left V 8 bases short and J 5 bases short, with 10 bases between.